The clone carrying this T cell receptor (beta chain) was observed a single time. Its antigen is unknown. TCRdb's table, derived via immunoSEQ multiplex PCR, lists solely in-frame clones and lacks some. Here the sample spans under 25,000 clones, 80% being singletons. This CDR3 has 13 amino acids. The germline CDR1 and CDR2 sequences are SQVTM and ANQGSEA. Trimming removed 6 bases from V and 4 bases from J; junction bases left unmatched: 6. All the patients suffered relapse after autologous stem cell transplantation, and brentuximab vedotin exposure differed. Patients showed best responses of complete response, partial response or progressive disease. This specimen belongs to a study of PD-1 blockade in classical Hodgkin lymphoma. Study details: Once every 2 weeks, patients received intravenous nivolumab at 3 mg/kg. Findings and caveats of the study: Repertoires differed for reasons still undefined, possibly disease activity or prior therapy. The baseline diversity of complete responders showed similarity to that of newly diagnosed patients.

This receptor was obtained from a human donor with classical Hodgkin lymphoma. The V call is TRBV29-1, the J call TRBJ2-3, with 8 bases matching TRBD1. Sequenced material: peripheral blood mononuclear cells (PBMCs), taken before the second cycle of nivolumab. The CDR3 loop is CSVGQGLSDTQYF. The CDR3 DNA is TGCAGCGTAGGACAGGGTCTCTCAGATACGCAGTATTTT.